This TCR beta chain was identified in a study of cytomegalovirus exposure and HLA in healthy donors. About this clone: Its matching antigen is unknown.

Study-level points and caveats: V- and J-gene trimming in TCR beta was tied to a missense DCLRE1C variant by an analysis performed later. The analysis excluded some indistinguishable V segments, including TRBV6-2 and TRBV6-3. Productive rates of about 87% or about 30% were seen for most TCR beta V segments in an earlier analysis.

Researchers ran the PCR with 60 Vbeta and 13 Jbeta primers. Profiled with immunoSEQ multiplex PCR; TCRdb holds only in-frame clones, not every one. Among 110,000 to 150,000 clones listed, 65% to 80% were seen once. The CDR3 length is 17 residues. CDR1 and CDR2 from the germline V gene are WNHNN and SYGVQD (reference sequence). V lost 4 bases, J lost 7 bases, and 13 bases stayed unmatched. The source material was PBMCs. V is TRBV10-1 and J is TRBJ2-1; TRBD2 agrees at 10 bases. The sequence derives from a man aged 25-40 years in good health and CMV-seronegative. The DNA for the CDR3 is TGCGCCAGCAGTGGGGGAGCGGGAGGGCCCAATGTGAATGAGCAGTTCTTC. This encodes CASSGGAGGPNVNEQFF.